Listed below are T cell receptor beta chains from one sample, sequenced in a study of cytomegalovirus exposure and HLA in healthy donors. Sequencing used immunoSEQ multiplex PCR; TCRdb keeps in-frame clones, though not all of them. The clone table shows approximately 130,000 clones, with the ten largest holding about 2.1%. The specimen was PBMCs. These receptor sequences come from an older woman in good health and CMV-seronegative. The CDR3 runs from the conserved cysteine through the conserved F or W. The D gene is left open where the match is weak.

CASSRPSGSILNEQFF	TGTGCCAGCAGCCGTCCTAGCGGGAGTATCTTAAATGAGCAGTTCTTC	TRBV5-4	TRBJ2-1	TRBD2
CASSSGTDRGKVYTF	TGCGCCAGCAGCAGTGGGACCGACCGGGGGAAGGTCTACACCTTC	TRBV5-1	TRBJ1-2	-
CASSFSTSGGNEQFF	TGTGCCAGCAGCTTTAGTACTAGCGGGGGCAATGAGCAGTTCTTC	TRBV7-8	TRBJ2-1	TRBD2
CASSIQGQLNTEAFF	TGCGCCAGCAGCATCCAGGGACAGTTGAACACTGAAGCTTTCTTT	TRBV5-1	TRBJ1-1	TRBD1
CAWSRGDWSYEQYF	TGTGCCTGGAGCCGTGGGGACTGGTCCTACGAGCAGTACTTC	TRBV30	TRBJ2-7	-
CASSGTSGFTDTQYF	TGTGCCAGCAGCGGAACTAGCGGGTTCACAGATACGCAGTATTTT	TRBV5-4	TRBJ2-3	TRBD2
CASSYSRTGSTEAFF	TGTGCCAGCAGTTACTCGAGGACAGGGAGCACTGAAGCTTTCTTT	TRBV6-5	TRBJ1-1	TRBD1
CASKRTGGNQPQHF	TGCGCCAGCAAAAGGACAGGGGGCAATCAGCCCCAGCATTTT	TRBV10-2	TRBJ1-5	TRBD1
CASSLDLGQAIHYEQYF	TGTGCCAGCAGCCTCGACCTGGGACAGGCGATTCACTACGAGCAGTACTTC	TRBV11-2	TRBJ2-7	TRBD1
CASRGAYGAQHF	TGTGCCAGCAGGGGGGCCTACGGGGCCCAGCATTTT	TRBV6-5	TRBJ1-5	-
CASSLGQGLYEQYF	TGCGCCAGCAGCTTGGGACAGGGCCTCTACGAGCAGTACTTC	TRBV5-1	TRBJ2-7	TRBD1
CASSYSRGHISYEQYF	TGTGCCAGCAGTTACTCGAGGGGGCACATATCCTACGAGCAGTACTTC	TRBV6-5	TRBJ2-7	TRBD1
CASSPSAGTSGEGEQYF	TGTGCCAGCTCACCGTCGGCCGGGACTAGCGGGGAAGGGGAGCAGTACTTC	TRBV18	TRBJ2-7	TRBD2
CASSFADQETQYF	TGTGCCAGCAGCTTCGCGGACCAAGAGACCCAGTACTTC	TRBV7-8	TRBJ2-5	-
CAAGTGDGYTF	TGTGCTGCCGGGACAGGGGATGGCTACACCTTC	TRBV7-7	TRBJ1-2	TRBD1
CAISKNRDGTEAFF	TGTGCCATCAGCAAAAACAGGGATGGTACTGAAGCTTTCTTT	TRBV10-3	TRBJ1-1	-
CASSVGTAGGELFF	TGTGCCAGCAGCGTGGGGACAGCCGGGGGGGAGCTGTTTTTT	TRBV9	TRBJ2-2	TRBD1
CASSLTSGDYNEQFF	TGTGCCAGCAGTTTAACCAGCGGGGACTACAATGAGCAGTTCTTC	TRBV28	TRBJ2-1	TRBD2
CASKVGGQPQHF	TGTGCCAGCAAAGTAGGAGGGCAGCCCCAGCATTTT	TRBV28	TRBJ1-5	-
CASSASGSGTQYF	TGTGCCAGCAGTGCTAGCGGGTCGGGGACCCAGTACTTC	TRBV6-6	TRBJ2-5	TRBD2
CASSQGQGAYEQYF	TGCGCCAGCAGCCAAGGGCAGGGGGCCTACGAGCAGTACTTC	TRBV4-1	TRBJ2-7	TRBD1
CASSEQRGKQFF	TGTGCCAGCAGTGAACAAAGGGGTAAGCAGTTCTTC	TRBV6-1	TRBJ2-1	-
CASSLAGREETQYF	TGTGCTAGCAGCTTAGCCGGCAGGGAAGAGACCCAGTACTTC	TRBV7-7	TRBJ2-5	-
CAISESLATYEQYF	TGTGCCATCAGTGAGTCACTAGCCACCTACGAGCAGTACTTC	TRBV10-3	TRBJ2-7	-
CAISGGRQQETQYF	TGTGCCATCAGTGGAGGGCGCCAACAAGAGACCCAGTACTTC	TRBV10-3	TRBJ2-5	-
CASGGATNTQYF	TGTGCCAGCGGGGGGGCCACAAATACGCAGTATTTT	TRBV2	TRBJ2-3	-
CSVRYSGRPDTQYF	TGCAGCGTTAGGTATAGCGGGAGACCAGATACGCAGTATTTT	TRBV29-1	TRBJ2-3	TRBD2
CASSPMRNTGELFF	TGTGCCAGCTCACCAATGAGGAACACCGGGGAGCTGTTTTTT	TRBV18	TRBJ2-2	-
CASSLPGRAEAFF	TGCGCCAGCAGCTTGCCGGGCAGGGCTGAAGCTTTCTTT	TRBV5-1	TRBJ1-1	-
CASSERQGPGELFF	TGTGCCAGCAGCGAACGACAGGGGCCCGGGGAGCTGTTTTTT	TRBV9	TRBJ2-2	TRBD1
CASTVSSGGANTGELFF	TGTGCCAGCACAGTTTCTAGCGGGGGCGCGAACACCGGGGAGCTGTTTTTT	TRBV7-3	TRBJ2-2	TRBD2
CASSLQRGTTDTQYF	TGTGCCAGCAGCTTACAGCGGGGGACCACAGATACGCAGTATTTT	TRBV7-3	TRBJ2-3	TRBD2
CASSDTGYGNQPQHF	TGTGCCAGCAGTGATACAGGGTATGGCAATCAGCCCCAGCATTTT	TRBV28	TRBJ1-5	-
CASSSGSTDTQYF	TGCGCCAGCTCATCGGGGTCCACAGATACGCAGTATTTT	TRBV5-1	TRBJ2-3	-
CSVEEPRTGHYNEQFF	TGCAGCGTTGAAGAACCTAGGACAGGCCACTACAATGAGCAGTTCTTC	TRBV29-1	TRBJ2-1	TRBD1
CASSSLPWRANTEAFF	TGTGCCAGCAGTTCCCTCCCTTGGAGGGCGAACACTGAAGCTTTCTTT	TRBV27	TRBJ1-1	-
CASSLFPLLTPGTSGGDTQYF	TGTGCCAGCAGCTTATTCCCTCTTCTTACCCCCGGGACTAGCGGGGGGGATACGCAGTATTTT	TRBV28	TRBJ2-3	TRBD2
CASRGGREGWTGELFF	TGTGCCAGTCGAGGCGGGCGGGAGGGTTGGACCGGGGAGCTGTTTTTT	TRBV19	TRBJ2-2	TRBD2
CASSPPRGGSDTGELFF	TGTGCCAGCTCACCGCCGCGCGGAGGGTCGGACACCGGGGAGCTGTTTTTT	TRBV18	TRBJ2-2	-
CASSQDHVRGPYEQYF	TGCGCCAGCAGCCAAGATCATGTGCGGGGCCCCTACGAGCAGTACTTC	TRBV4-1	TRBJ2-7	-
CASSPEIAGGASEQFF	TGTGCCAGCAGCCCTGAAATAGCGGGAGGGGCATCTGAGCAGTTCTTC	TRBV2	TRBJ2-1	TRBD2
CASSFLMVTAYGYTF	TGTGCCAGCAGTTTCCTTATGGTGACAGCCTATGGCTACACCTTC	TRBV28	TRBJ1-2	-
CASSFAGYTEAFF	TGCGCCAGCAGCTTCGCAGGGTACACTGAAGCTTTCTTT	TRBV5-1	TRBJ1-1	-
CASGGTGGGYTF	TGTGCCAGCGGGGGAACGGGAGGGGGCTACACCTTC	TRBV28	TRBJ1-2	-
CATGLFSYEQYF	TGTGCCACAGGACTCTTCTCCTACGAGCAGTACTTC	TRBV6-1	TRBJ2-7	-
CASSLVADSYNEQFF	TGCGCCAGCAGCTTGGTAGCGGACTCCTACAATGAGCAGTTCTTC	TRBV5-1	TRBJ2-1	-
CSVEGRTGNTEAFF	TGCAGCGTTGAAGGGCGGACAGGGAACACTGAAGCTTTCTTT	TRBV29-1	TRBJ1-1	TRBD1
CASSALAGAPHF	TGTGCCAGCAGTGCCCTGGCGGGAGCCCCCCACTTC	TRBV27	TRBJ2-5	TRBD2
CASSERLAGESGNTIYF	TGTGCCAGCAGTGAGCGGTTAGCGGGGGAGTCTGGAAACACCATATATTTT	TRBV6-1	TRBJ1-3	-